These 18 T cell receptor beta chains were sequenced from one sample in a study of cytomegalovirus exposure and HLA in healthy donors. PCR employed 60 Vbeta and 13 Jbeta primers. Generated by immunoSEQ multiplex PCR, the TCRdb table keeps only in-frame clones and is missing some. The sample comprises about 200,000 clones, about 86% of which are singletons, and 1.5% to 2% rests with the top ten. Material: PBMCs. These receptor sequences come from a man in his forties in good health and CMV-seropositive.

The chain recombines TRBV28 with TRBJ1-1, with D uncertain. V was pared by 6 bases and J by 2 bases, with 4 bases between. CDR3 length: 11 residues. CDR1 is MDHEN and CDR2 is SYDVKM in the germline V gene. In nucleotides, the CDR3 is TGTGCCAGCAGAATAAACACTGAAGCTTTCTTT. It specifies CASRINTEAFF.

The chain recombines TRBV2 with TRBJ1-2, with 9 bases aligning to TRBD1. Trimming removed 2 bases from V and 2 bases from J; junction bases left unmatched: 6. Germline CDR1 reads SNHLY; CDR2 reads FYNNEI. This CDR3 comprises 16 residues. This chain's CDR3 is CASSETMTGGNYGYTF. The CDR3 bases are TGTGCCAGCAGTGAAACGATGACAGGGGGGAACTATGGCTACACCTTC.

This clone was counted once. The chain carries TRBV19 and TRBJ1-2; 7 bases fit TRBD1. Looked up from germline, CDR1 is LNHDA and CDR2 is SQIVND (reference sequence). The CDR3 is made up of 14 amino acids. V shed 6 bases, J shed 4 bases, and the junction held 8 bases outside the gene matches. The CDR3 loop reads CASRAGTALYGYTF. In nucleotides, the CDR3 is TGTGCCAGTAGGGCCGGGACAGCTCTCTATGGCTACACCTTC.

The chain links TRBV2 to TRBJ1-5; 10 nucleotides align to TRBD1. The CDR3 totals 16 residues. Trimming cost V 2 bases and J 2 bases; bases outside gene matches: 3. Germline V gene data show CDR1 as SNHLY and CDR2 as FYNNEI. CDR3 loop: CASSEYGTGGNQPQHF. DNA of the CDR3: TGTGCCAGCAGTGAATATGGGACAGGGGGCAATCAGCCCCAGCATTTT.

J is TRBJ2-3 and V is TRBV2; D might be TRBD2 (6 bases). The V and J ends lost 6 bases and 0 bases respectively, with 13 bases between them. CDR3 length: 15 amino acids. The germline V gene encodes CDR1 SNHLY and CDR2 FYNNEI. The CDR3 DNA is TGTGCCAGCAGCTGGCTAGCGACTAGCACAGATACGCAGTATTTT. Translation: CASSWLATSTDTQYF.

The chain has TRBV12-1 and TRBJ2-3; no DNA check was done on the table's D call, TRBD2. TRBV12-1 constitutes a pseudogene. There are 17 residues in the CDR3. CDR3 DNA: TGTGCCAGCAGCTTTGTTGCGGAGAGTCAAAGCACAGATACGCAGTATTTT. Amino acid sequence: CASSFVAESQSTDTQYF.

The chain links TRBV9 to TRBJ1-5, with D tentatively TRBD1 (6 bases). Germline assignment: CDR1 SGDLS and CDR2 YYNGEE. Trimming left V 4 bases short and J 2 bases short, with 10 bases between. The CDR3 sequence is 14 residues long. CDR3 loop: CASSWGLGNQPQHF. Here the CDR3 DNA reads TGTGCCAGCAGCTGGGGGCTGGGCAATCAGCCCCAGCATTTT.

V usage is TRBV10-1 and J usage is TRBJ2-5, with 13 bases aligning to TRBD2. With 0 bases clipped from V and 0 bases from J, the junction kept 4 bases outside the gene matches. There are 18 residues in the CDR3. Per the germline V gene, CDR1 is WNHNN and CDR2 is SYGVQD (reference sequence). The DNA of the CDR3 is TGCGCCAGCAGTGAGTCGGAGGGACTAGCGGGGTACCAAGAGACCCAGTACTTC. Translation gives CASSESEGLAGYQETQYF.

The rearrangement uses TRBV5-1 and TRBJ2-7; the D gene is possibly TRBD2 (5 bases). The germline gives CDR1 SGHRS, CDR2 YFSETQ. Deletions cut 4 bases from V and 5 bases from J, with 10 bases between. CDR3 length: 12 residues. In DNA form, the CDR3 reads TGCGCCAGCAGCATGGGAGTGGACGAGCAGTACTTC. Translating it yields CASSMGVDEQYF.

The chain employs TRBV9 and TRBJ1-4; the D gene is possibly TRBD1 (5 bases). Trimming shortened V by 0 bases and J by 6 bases, and 9 bases separated the two germline ends. Germline V gene lookup returns CDR1 SGDLS and CDR2 YYNGEE. This CDR3 is built from 14 residues. The CDR3 spells CASSVAGGDEKLFF. CDR3 nucleotide sequence: TGTGCCAGCAGCGTAGCGGGGGGAGATGAAAAACTGTTTTTT.

The chain carries TRBV7-3 and TRBJ2-1; TRBD1 matches 8 bases. The germline V gene encodes CDR1 SGHTA and CDR2 FQGTGA. The V segment lost 1 base and the J segment 1 base; nucleotides outside the gene matches: 0. The CDR3 has 15 amino acids. The CDR3 protein is CASSLNRGSYNEQFF. In DNA form, the CDR3 reads TGTGCCAGCAGCTTAAACAGGGGGTCCTACAATGAGCAGTTCTTC.

The rearrangement uses TRBV23-1 and TRBJ1-2; no reliable D call. TRBV23-1 is recorded as an ORF, its role being uncertain. V was pared by 7 bases and J by 0 bases, with 15 bases between. The CDR3 loop spans 15 amino acids. The CDR3: CASTRRVKANYGYTF. In DNA form, the CDR3 reads TGCGCCAGCACCCGTCGGGTCAAAGCTAACTATGGCTACACCTTC.

This clone was counted once. The chain combines TRBV7-6 with TRBJ1-1, with TRBD1 identical over 7 bases. Unmatched junction bases numbered 9, after V lost 2 bases and J lost 3 bases. The V gene's germline CDR1 is SGHVS and CDR2 FNYEAQ. The CDR3 has 16 amino acids. For the CDR3, the DNA is TGTGCCAGCAGCTTATCCCAGGGGGGCACTGACACTGAAGCTTTCTTT. Amino acid sequence: CASSLSQGGTDTEAFF.

V and J are TRBV27 and TRBJ2-2, with TRBD2 matching over 8 bases. The junction had 8 bases not matched to a gene; V was cut back by 1 base and J by 7 bases. CDR1 MNHEY and CDR2 SMNVEV come from the germline V gene (reference sequence). The CDR3 runs 16 residues. The CDR3 spells CASSLWAGTRGGELFF. Here the CDR3 DNA reads TGTGCCAGCAGTTTATGGGCTGGGACTAGAGGCGGGGAGCTGTTTTTT.

The chain employs TRBV27 and TRBJ1-2; D might be TRBD1 (6 bases). Trimming shortened V by 5 bases and J by 2 bases, and 15 bases separated the two germline ends. The germline gives CDR1 MNHEY, CDR2 SMNVEV (reference sequence). The CDR3 is 15 residues long. CDR3 sequence reads: CASSPRRGYNYGYTF. DNA of the CDR3: TGTGCCAGCAGTCCGCGCAGGGGCTACAACTATGGCTACACCTTC.

V is TRBV7-6 and J is TRBJ2-7; 12 bases map to TRBD1. Germline V gene data show CDR1 as SGHVS and CDR2 as FNYEAQ. This CDR3 contains 15 residues. Trimming took 1 base from V and 5 from J; bases not matched to a gene: 3. The CDR3 DNA is TGTGCCAGCAGCTTAGGGGGACAGGGGGCGAACGAGCAGTACTTC. It translates to CASSLGGQGANEQYF.

V gene TRBV9 combines with J gene TRBJ2-1, with 10 bases aligning to TRBD2. The germline V gene has CDR1 SGDLS and CDR2 YYNGEE. Unmatched junction bases numbered 8, after V lost 0 bases and J lost 8 bases. This CDR3 spans 16 amino acids. The CDR3 is CASSVGIAGGDDEQFF. The CDR3 DNA follows: TGTGCCAGCAGCGTAGGGATAGCGGGAGGCGACGATGAGCAGTTCTTC.

The rearrangement joins TRBV5-6 to TRBJ1-2; TRBD1 agrees at 11 bases. CDR3 length equals 14 residues. Germline CDR1 and CDR2: SGHDT and YYEEEE. V was pared by 7 bases and J by 2 bases, with 4 bases of the junction left unmatched. The CDR3 coding sequence is TGTGCCAGCGGGGGACAGGGGGAGAACTATGGCTACACCTTC. This codes for CASGGQGENYGYTF. The whole variable domain, remainder taken from reference TRBV5-6 and TRBJ1-2, is DAGVTQSPTHLIKTRGQQVTLRCSPKSGHDTVSWYQQALGQGPQFIFQYYEEEERQRGNFPDRFSGHQFPNYSSELNVNALLLGDSALYLCASGGQGENYGYTFGSGTRLTVV.